A single sample is the source of the 22 T cell receptor beta chains below, sequenced in a study of T cell changes during pregnancy in multiple sclerosis. Sequenced by immunoSEQ multiplex PCR; TCRdb stores in-frame clones only, minus some. This sample has nearly 110,000 clones, with 92% found just once. The sample consisted of peripheral blood, taken in the third trimester of pregnancy. The receptors originated from a female donor in good health, enrolled as a control in a pregnancy study.

The chain uses TRBV4-1 and TRBJ2-7; D may be TRBD2 (5 bases). The CDR3 has 15 amino acids. The V gene lost 0 bases and the J gene lost 4 bases, with 13 bases spanning the gap. Germline V gene data show CDR1 as MGHRA and CDR2 as YSYEKL. The CDR3 nucleotides are TGCGCCAGCAGCCAAGAGGTCCTAGCTTCATACGAGCAGTACTTC. This sequence encodes CASSQEVLASYEQYF.

V usage is TRBV2 and J usage is TRBJ2-7, with 7 bases fitting TRBD1. CDR1 is SNHLY, CDR2 FYNNEI, per germline. V lost 4 bases and J lost 2; bases outside the gene matches: 5. This CDR3 region has 14 residues. CDR3 coding DNA: TGTGCCAGCAGTGGGGCTACAGGGGCCTACGAGCAGTACTTC. It translates to CASSGATGAYEQYF. The complete variable domain, with remaining parts taken from reference TRBV2 and TRBJ2-7, reads EPEVTQTPSHQVTQMGQEVILRCVPISNHLYFYWYRQILGQKVEFLVSFYNNEISEKSEIFDDQFSVERPDGSNFTLKIRSTKLEDSAMYFCASSGATGAYEQYFGPGTRLTVT.

The chain uses TRBV29-1 and TRBJ2-3; no firm D call. Germline V CDR1 and CDR2: SQVTM, ANQGSEA. This CDR3 spans 15 amino acids. V was cut by 4 bases and J by 0 bases, with 14 bases left in between. The CDR3 region has the DNA TGCAGCGTTGCTCCTGGCGGCCTTAGCACAGATACGCAGTATTTT. It yields the protein CSVAPGGLSTDTQYF.

Notes on this clone: The sample contains more than one DNA sequence encoding this CDR3. V usage is TRBV5-1 and J usage is TRBJ1-2; 7 nucleotides agree with TRBD1. The length of the CDR3 is 13 residues. Trimming removed 0 bases from V and 8 bases from J; junction bases left unmatched: 4. Germline-derived CDR1 and CDR2 are SGHRS and YFSETQ. The CDR3 loop is CASSLDRGGGYTF. CDR3 sequence (DNA): TGCGCCAGCAGCTTGGACAGGGGAGGCGGCTACACCTTC.

The V gene is TRBV4-2, the J gene TRBJ1-1; possibly TRBD1 for D (6 bases). Per the germline V gene, CDR1 is LGHNA and CDR2 is YNFKEQ. The CDR3 extends over 15 amino acids. With 4 bases removed from V and 1 base from J, the gap between germline ends came to 13 bases. The CDR3 is CASSLNRVGNTEAFF. Here the CDR3 DNA reads TGTGCCAGCAGCCTAAACAGGGTGGGGAACACTGAAGCTTTCTTT.

In this sample, this clone turned up a few times. The chain combines TRBV11-3 with TRBJ1-6, with D uncertain. CDR1 is SGHNT and CDR2 is YENEEA in the germline V gene. This CDR3 spans 14 amino acids. The V end was cut by 5 bases, the J end by 10 bases, with 15 bases between. CDR3 region: CASSPVSVVSPLHF. The DNA for the CDR3 is TGTGCCAGCAGCCCCGTGAGCGTAGTCTCACCCCTCCACTTT.

The CDR3 loop is CASSIRSGRVGEQYF. The CDR3 region has the DNA TGTGCCAGTAGTATAAGGTCCGGCAGGGTAGGCGAGCAGTACTTC. V is TRBV19 and J is TRBJ2-7; D is perhaps TRBD1 (5 bases). Trimming stripped 2 bases from V and 6 bases from J, with 17 bases between. The CDR3 consists of 15 residues. Germline CDR1 is LNHDA and CDR2 is SQIVND (reference sequence).

The V gene is TRBV6-1, the J gene TRBJ1-2, with 9 bases aligning to TRBD1. V lost 6 bases to trimming and J lost 2 bases; unmatched junction nucleotides: 1. This CDR3 has 13 amino acids. CDR1 is MNHNS and CDR2 is SASEGT in the germline V gene. The CDR3 loop reads CASRDRGNYGYTF. The CDR3 DNA follows: TGTGCCAGCAGGGACAGGGGCAACTATGGCTACACCTTC.

This chain connects TRBV2 to TRBJ2-2, with TRBD2 matching over 11 bases. The CDR3 length is 15 residues. Unmatched junction bases numbered 1, after V lost 4 bases and J lost 3 bases. Germline V gene data show CDR1 as SNHLY and CDR2 as FYNNEI. The CDR3 is CASSGTSGHTGELFF. CDR3 sequence (DNA): TGTGCCAGCAGTGGGACTAGCGGGCACACCGGGGAGCTGTTTTTT.

Turning to this clone: Other DNA sequences within the sample encode an identical CDR3. The chain couples TRBV2 to TRBJ1-5; D gene uncertain. The V end was cut by 3 bases, the J end by 0 bases, with 9 bases between. This CDR3 region has 15 residues. Germline V lookup: CDR1 SNHLY, CDR2 FYNNEI. CDR3 bases: TGTGCCAGCAGTGACTCAGGATATAGCAATCAGCCCCAGCATTTT. As protein: CASSDSGYSNQPQHF. The variable domain in full, completed from reference TRBV2 and TRBJ1-5, reads EPEVTQTPSHQVTQMGQEVILRCVPISNHLYFYWYRQILGQKVEFLVSFYNNEISEKSEIFDDQFSVERPDGSNFTLKIRSTKLEDSAMYFCASSDSGYSNQPQHFGDGTRLSIL.

V gene TRBV10-3 combines with J gene TRBJ2-1; 11 nucleotides line up with TRBD2. CDR1 and CDR2 from the germline V gene are ENHRY and SYGVKD. The CDR3 contains 15 residues. V lost 4 bases and J lost 9; bases outside the gene matches: 8. In DNA form, the CDR3 reads TGTGCCATCAGTGTCTATAGCGGGGGGGCGGTTGAGCAGTTCTTC. Protein: CAISVYSGGAVEQFF.

The gene calls are TRBV5-5 and TRBJ2-7; 7 bases are a match to TRBD2. The V gene end was trimmed by 0 bases and the J gene end by 5 bases; junction bases not matched to a gene: 5. The CDR3 runs 14 residues. In germline, CDR1 is SGHKS, CDR2 YYEKEE (reference sequence). The CDR3 DNA is TGTGCCAGCAGCTTGGGGCGGGGGTTGGACGAGCAGTACTTC. Its protein product is CASSLGRGLDEQYF. Together with reference TRBV5-5 and TRBJ2-7, the CDR3 gives the full variable domain: DAGVTQSPTHLIKTRGQQVTLRCSPISGHKSVSWYQQVLGQGPQFIFQYYEKEERGRGNFPDRFSARQFPNYSSELNVNALLLGDSALYLCASSLGRGLDEQYFGPGTRLTVT.

The rearrangement joins TRBV5-4 to TRBJ2-5; 11 bases match TRBD1. CDR3 length: 15 residues. J lost 5 bases, V lost 4 bases, and 7 bases had no gene match. CDR1 is SGHNT, CDR2 YYREEE, per germline (reference sequence). The CDR3 reads CASSALGQGGETQYF. The CDR3 DNA follows: TGTGCCAGCAGCGCCTTGGGACAGGGGGGGGAGACCCAGTACTTC.

The chain couples TRBV4-1 to TRBJ1-1, with a weak D call TRBD1 (6 bases). V lost 5 bases and J lost 0, with 19 bases in between. Germline lookup yields CDR1 MGHRA and CDR2 YSYEKL. This CDR3 region has 17 residues. CDR3 bases: TGCGCCAGCAGCTCACCTGACAGGACCCTGATGAACACTGAAGCTTTCTTT. Protein product: CASSSPDRTLMNTEAFF.

The chain is built from TRBV5-1 and TRBJ1-2, with D tentatively TRBD1 (6 bases). Trimming took 10 bases from V and 3 from J, leaving 13 bases between them. Germline CDR1 SGHRS, CDR2 YFSETQ. The CDR3 extends over 12 amino acids. The CDR3 reads CAAGGHDYGYTF. The DNA of the CDR3 is TGCGCCGCCGGGGGGCACGACTATGGCTACACCTTC.

V and J are TRBV6-1 and TRBJ2-1; 7 nucleotides align to TRBD1. The CDR3 is 17 residues long. Trimming at V came to 1 base and at J to 2 bases, leaving 8 bases not matched to a gene. Per germline, CDR1 MNHNS and CDR2 SASEGT. The CDR3 loop reads CASSEDKDRVPYNEQFF. The CDR3 bases are TGTGCCAGCAGTGAAGATAAAGACAGGGTGCCCTACAATGAGCAGTTCTTC.

The J gene is TRBJ2-3, the V gene TRBV4-1; 11 bases agree with TRBD2. After removal of 0 bases from V and 6 bases from J, the junction contained 8 bases not matched to a gene. The CDR3 is 17 residues long. Germline CDR1 reads MGHRA; CDR2 reads YSYEKL. The CDR3 is CASSQDPPSGGPDTQYF. In DNA, the CDR3 is TGCGCCAGCAGCCAAGATCCCCCTAGCGGGGGGCCCGATACGCAGTATTTT.

The gene calls are TRBV11-3 and TRBJ2-5; 7 bases match TRBD2. Looked up from germline, CDR1 is SGHNT and CDR2 is YENEEA. The CDR3 spans 14 residues. Trimming at V came to 3 bases and at J to 1 base, leaving 2 bases not matched to a gene. CDR3 nucleotides: TGTGCCAGCAGCTTGAGACTAGCCCAAGAGACCCAGTACTTC. Its protein product is CASSLRLAQETQYF. Filled out from reference TRBV11-3 and TRBJ2-5, the complete variable domain reads EAGVVQSPRYKIIEKKQPVAFWCNPISGHNTLYWYLQNLGQGPELLIRYENEEAVDDSQLPKDRFSAERLKGVDSTLKIQPAELGDSAVYLCASSLRLAQETQYFGPGTRLLVL.

The chain uses TRBV6-6 and TRBJ2-3; tentatively, D is TRBD1 (6 bases). This CDR3 spans 16 amino acids. The germline V and J ends were trimmed by 5 bases and 3 bases, with 18 bases remaining between them. The V gene's germline CDR1 is MNHNY and CDR2 SVGAGI (reference sequence). The CDR3 sequence is CASSPRANRVTDTQYF. In DNA form, the CDR3 reads TGTGCCAGCAGTCCACGGGCAAACAGGGTTACAGATACGCAGTATTTT.

The rearrangement links TRBV7-2 to TRBJ1-1, with D uncertain. The CDR3 consists of 13 residues. Germline-derived CDR1 and CDR2 are SGHTA and FQGNSA. The ends were cut back, 5 bases at V and 0 bases at J, with 7 bases in the middle. The CDR3 spells CASSNEMNTEAFF. In DNA form, the CDR3 reads TGTGCCAGCAGCAACGAGATGAACACTGAAGCTTTCTTT. Using reference TRBV7-2 and TRBJ1-1 for the parts outside the CDR3, the full variable domain is GAGVSQSPSNKVTEKGKDVELRCDPISGHTALYWYRQSLGQGLEFLIYFQGNSAPDKSGLPSDRFSAERTGGSVSTLTIQRTQQEDSAVYLCASSNEMNTEAFFGQGTRLTVV.

The chain couples TRBV9 to TRBJ2-3; a possible D gene is TRBD1 (6 bases). V shed 4 bases and J shed 10 bases, with 16 bases lying between them. Germline V CDR1 and CDR2: SGDLS, YYNGEE. CDR3 length equals 13 residues. The chain's CDR3 is CASSLPERGSQYF. CDR3 in DNA: TGTGCCAGCAGCCTACCGGAGAGGGGGTCGCAGTATTTT. The full variable domain, with the rest looked up from reference TRBV9 and TRBJ2-3, is DSGVTQTPKHLITATGQRVTLRCSPRSGDLSVYWYQQSLDQGLQFLIQYYNGEERAKGNILERFSAQQFPDLHSELNLSSLELGDSALYFCASSLPERGSQYFGPGTRLTVL.

The gene calls are TRBV19 and TRBJ1-4; D remains ambiguous. V lost 2 bases and J 8 bases, leaving 12 bases between the germline ends. The CDR3 totals 14 residues. CDR1 and CDR2 (germline): LNHDA, SQIVND (reference sequence). The CDR3 DNA follows: TGTGCCAGTAGTATAAAGACTGCAAGAGAAAAACTGTTTTTT. Its protein is CASSIKTAREKLFF.